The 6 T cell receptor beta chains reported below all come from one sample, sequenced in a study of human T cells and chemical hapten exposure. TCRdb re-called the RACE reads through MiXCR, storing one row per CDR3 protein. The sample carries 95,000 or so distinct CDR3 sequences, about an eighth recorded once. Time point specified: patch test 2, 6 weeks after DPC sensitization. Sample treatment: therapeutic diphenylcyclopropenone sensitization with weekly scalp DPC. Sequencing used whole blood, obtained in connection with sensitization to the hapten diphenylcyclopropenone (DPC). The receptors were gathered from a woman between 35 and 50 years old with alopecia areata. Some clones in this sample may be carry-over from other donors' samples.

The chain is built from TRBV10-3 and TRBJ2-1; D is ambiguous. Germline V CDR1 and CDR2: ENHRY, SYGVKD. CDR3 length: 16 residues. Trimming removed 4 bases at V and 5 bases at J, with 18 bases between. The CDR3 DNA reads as TGTGCCATCAGTGCCCCCTGGAGCCAAGGACACAATGAGCAGTTCTTC. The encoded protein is CAISAPWSQGHNEQFF.

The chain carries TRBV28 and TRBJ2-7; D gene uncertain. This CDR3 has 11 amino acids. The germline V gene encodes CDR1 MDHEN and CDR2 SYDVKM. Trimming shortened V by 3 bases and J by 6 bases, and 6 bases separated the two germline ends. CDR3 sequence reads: CASSFWAEQYF. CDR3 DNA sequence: TGTGCCAGCAGTTTCTGGGCCGAGCAGTACTTC.

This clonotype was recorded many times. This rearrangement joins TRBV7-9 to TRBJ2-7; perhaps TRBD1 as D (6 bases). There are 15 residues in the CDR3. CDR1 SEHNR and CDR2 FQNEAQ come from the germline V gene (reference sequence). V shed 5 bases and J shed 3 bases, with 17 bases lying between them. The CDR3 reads CASSAGQQLHYEQYF. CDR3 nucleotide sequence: TGTGCCAGCAGCGCCGGACAGCAGCTCCACTACGAGCAGTACTTC. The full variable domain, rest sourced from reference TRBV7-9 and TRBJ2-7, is DTGVSQNPRHKITKRGQNVTFRCDPISEHNRLYWYRQTLGQGPEFLTYFQNEAQLEKSRLLSDRFSAERPKGSFSTLEIQRTEQGDSAMYLCASSAGQQLHYEQYFGPGTRLTVT.

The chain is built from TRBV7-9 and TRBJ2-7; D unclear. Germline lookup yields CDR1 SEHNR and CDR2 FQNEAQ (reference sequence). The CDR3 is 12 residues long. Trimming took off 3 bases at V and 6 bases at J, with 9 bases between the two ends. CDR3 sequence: CASSFEKSEQYF. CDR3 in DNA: TGTGCCAGCAGCTTCGAAAAGTCCGAGCAGTACTTC.

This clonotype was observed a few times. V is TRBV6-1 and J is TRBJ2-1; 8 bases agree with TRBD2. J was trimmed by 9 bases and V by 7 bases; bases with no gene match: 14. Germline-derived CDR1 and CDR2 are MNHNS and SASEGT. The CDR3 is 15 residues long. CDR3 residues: CASILMGLAGGEQFF. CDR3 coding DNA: TGTGCCAGCATTTTGATGGGGCTAGCGGGCGGTGAGCAGTTCTTC.

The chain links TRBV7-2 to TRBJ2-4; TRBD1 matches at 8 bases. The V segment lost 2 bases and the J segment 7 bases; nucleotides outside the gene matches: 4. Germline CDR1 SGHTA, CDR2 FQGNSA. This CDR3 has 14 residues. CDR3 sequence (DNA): TGTGCCAGCAGCTTAAGGACAGGGCAGAACATTCAGTACTTC. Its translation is CASSLRTGQNIQYF.